This TCR beta chain was sequenced for a study of blood T cell repertoires in COVID-19. Overall study context: COVID-19 samples from acute and convalescent phases originated in the United States, Italy and Spain.

In the study's own analysis: Estimates of nucleated cell counts were drawn from the amplification of reference gene primers. Measured with immunoSEQ multiplex PCR; TCRdb has only the in-frame clones, and not every one. V and J calls and clone size are copied from that table; D and trimming were computed from the DNA. Seen here are fewer than 90,000 clones, approximately 90% observed once, and the top ten hold roughly 8%. Trimming left V 3 bases short and J 1 base short, with 8 bases between. This CDR3 has 14 amino acids. In germline, CDR1 is KGHSH, CDR2 LQKENI. This clonotype originated in a young man with acute or convalescent COVID-19. The chain has TRBV18 and TRBJ2-3; no clear D. Specimen: peripheral blood. CDR3 amino acids: CASSPAPGTDTQYF. CDR3 nucleotides: TGTGCCAGCTCACCCGCGCCCGGCACAGATACGCAGTATTTT.